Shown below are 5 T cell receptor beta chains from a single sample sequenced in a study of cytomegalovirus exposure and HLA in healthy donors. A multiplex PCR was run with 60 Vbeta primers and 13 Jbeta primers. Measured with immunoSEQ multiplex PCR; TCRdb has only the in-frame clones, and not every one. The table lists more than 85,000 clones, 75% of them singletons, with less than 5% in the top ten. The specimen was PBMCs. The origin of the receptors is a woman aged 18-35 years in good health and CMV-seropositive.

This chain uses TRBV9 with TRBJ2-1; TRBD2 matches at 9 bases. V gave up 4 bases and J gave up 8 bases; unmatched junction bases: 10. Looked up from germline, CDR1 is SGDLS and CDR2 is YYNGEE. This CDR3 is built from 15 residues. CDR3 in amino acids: CASSPGTSPNDEQFF. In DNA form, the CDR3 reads TGTGCCAGCAGCCCAGGGACTAGCCCAAATGATGAGCAGTTCTTC.

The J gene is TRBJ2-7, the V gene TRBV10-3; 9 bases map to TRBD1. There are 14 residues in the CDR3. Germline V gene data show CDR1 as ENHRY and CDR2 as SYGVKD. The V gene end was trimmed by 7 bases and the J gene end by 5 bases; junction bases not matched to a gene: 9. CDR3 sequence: CAINPGTGNDEQYF. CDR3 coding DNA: TGTGCCATCAATCCCGGGACAGGGAATGACGAGCAGTACTTC.

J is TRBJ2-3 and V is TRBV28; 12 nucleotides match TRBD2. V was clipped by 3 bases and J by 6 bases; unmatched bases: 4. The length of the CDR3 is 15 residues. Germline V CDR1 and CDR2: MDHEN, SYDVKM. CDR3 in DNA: TGTGCCAGCAGTTTCCTAGCGGGAGGGTCGGATACGCAGTATTTT. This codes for CASSFLAGGSDTQYF.

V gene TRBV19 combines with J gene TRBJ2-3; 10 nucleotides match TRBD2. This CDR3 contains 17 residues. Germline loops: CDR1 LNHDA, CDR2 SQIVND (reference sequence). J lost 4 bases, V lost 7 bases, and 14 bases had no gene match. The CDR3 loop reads CASTNTASGRFSDTQYF. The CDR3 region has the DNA TGTGCCAGTACCAATACGGCTAGCGGGAGATTCTCAGATACGCAGTATTTT.

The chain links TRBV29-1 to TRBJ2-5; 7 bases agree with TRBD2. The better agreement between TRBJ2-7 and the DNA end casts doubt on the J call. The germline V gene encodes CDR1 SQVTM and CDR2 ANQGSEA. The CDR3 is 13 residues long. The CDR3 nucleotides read TGCAGCGTTTCCCCTAGCGGTACCTACGAGCAGTACTTC. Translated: CSVSPSGTYEQYF.